This entry is about one T cell receptor beta chain. Its cognate antigen is unknown. The junction differs from germline at one of its ends, possibly a read error. Germline loops: CDR1 SGDLS, CDR2 YYNGEE. The CDR3 has 17 amino acids. This record comes from a study of blood T cells in healthy people across ages. Alongside a J-beta primer mix, a sample-barcoded 5' primer served in a second PCR lasting roughly 7 to 11 cycles. TCRdb redid the calling of the 5' RACE reads with MiXCR, one entry per CDR3 protein. The repertoire consists of approximately 690,000 distinct CDR3 sequences, with over 40% occurring once and the leading ten covering 25% to 35%. Study-wide results and limits: Unsorted PBMCs prevented conclusive naive versus antigen-experienced comparison.

Sequencing used blood. The sequence came from a man of 80 years or more in good health. The J gene is TRBJ2-1, the V gene TRBV9, with D possibly being TRBD1 (5 bases). This CDR3 reads CAGSSARGLWSYNEQFF. CDR3 nucleotides: TGTGCCGGCAGCTCGGCTAGGGGTTTGTGGTCCTACAATGAGCAGTTCTTC. Looking up the rest from reference TRBV9 and TRBJ2-1 gives the full variable domain: DSGVTQTPKHLITATGQRVTLRCSPRSGDLSVYWYQQSLDQGLQFLIQYYNGEERAKGNILERFSAQQFPDLHSELNLSSLELGDSALYFCAGSSARGLWSYNEQFFGPGTRLTVL.